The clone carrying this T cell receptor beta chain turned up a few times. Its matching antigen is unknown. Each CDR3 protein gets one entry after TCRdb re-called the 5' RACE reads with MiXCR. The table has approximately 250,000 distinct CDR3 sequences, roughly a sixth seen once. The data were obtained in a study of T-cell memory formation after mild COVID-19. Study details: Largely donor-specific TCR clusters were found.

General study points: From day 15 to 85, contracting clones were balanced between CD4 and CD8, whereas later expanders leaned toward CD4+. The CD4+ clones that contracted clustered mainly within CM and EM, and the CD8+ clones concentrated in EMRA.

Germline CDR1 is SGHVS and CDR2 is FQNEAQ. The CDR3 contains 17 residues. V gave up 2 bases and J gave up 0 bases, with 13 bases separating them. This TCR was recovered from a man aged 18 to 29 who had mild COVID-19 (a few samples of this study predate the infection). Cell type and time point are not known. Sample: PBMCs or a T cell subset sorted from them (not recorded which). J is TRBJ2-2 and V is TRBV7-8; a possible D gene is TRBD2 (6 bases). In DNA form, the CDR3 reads TGTGCCAGCAGCTTATGGGGAGGACTACCGAACACCGGGGAGCTGTTTTTT. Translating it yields CASSLWGGLPNTGELFF.